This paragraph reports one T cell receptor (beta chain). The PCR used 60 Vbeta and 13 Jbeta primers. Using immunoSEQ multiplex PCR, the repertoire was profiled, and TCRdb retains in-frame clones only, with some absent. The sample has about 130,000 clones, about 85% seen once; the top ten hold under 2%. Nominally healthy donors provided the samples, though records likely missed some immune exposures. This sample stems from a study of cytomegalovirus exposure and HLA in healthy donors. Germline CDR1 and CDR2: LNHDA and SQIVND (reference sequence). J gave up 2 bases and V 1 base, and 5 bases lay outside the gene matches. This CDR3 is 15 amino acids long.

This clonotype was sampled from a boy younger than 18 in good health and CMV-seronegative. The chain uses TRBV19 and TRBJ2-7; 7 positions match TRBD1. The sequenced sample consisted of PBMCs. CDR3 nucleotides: TGTGCCAGTAGTATAGTAACGGGACAGACCTACGAGCAGTACTTC. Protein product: CASSIVTGQTYEQYF.